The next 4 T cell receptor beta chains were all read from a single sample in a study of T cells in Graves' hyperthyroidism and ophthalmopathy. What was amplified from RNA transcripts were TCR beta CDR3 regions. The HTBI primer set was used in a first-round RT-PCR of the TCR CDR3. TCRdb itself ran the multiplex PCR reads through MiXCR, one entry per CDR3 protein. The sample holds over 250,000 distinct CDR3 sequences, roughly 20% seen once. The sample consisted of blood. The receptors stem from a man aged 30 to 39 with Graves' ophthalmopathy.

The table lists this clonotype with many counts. CDR3 region: CASSRGEPNTGELFF. CDR3 nucleotides: TGTGCCAGCAGCCGAGGGGAACCCAACACCGGGGAGCTGTTTTTT. This chain joins TRBV7-8 and TRBJ2-2, with D perhaps assigned TRBD1 or TRBD2 (5 bases each). The CDR3 loop spans 15 amino acids. Germline CDR1 and CDR2: SGHVS and FQNEAQ. V was pared by 5 bases and J by 2 bases, with 12 bases between. The full variable domain, its missing parts supplied by reference TRBV7-8 and TRBJ2-2, is GAGVSQSPRYKVAKRGQDVALRCDPISGHVSLFWYQQALGQGPEFLTYFQNEAQLDKSGLPSDRFFAERPEGSVSTLKIQRTQQEDSAVYLCASSRGEPNTGELFFGEGSRLTVL.

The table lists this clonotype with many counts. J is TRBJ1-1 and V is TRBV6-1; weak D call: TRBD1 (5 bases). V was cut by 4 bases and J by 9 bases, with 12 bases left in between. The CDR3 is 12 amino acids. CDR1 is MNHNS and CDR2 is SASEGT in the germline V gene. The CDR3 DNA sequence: TGTGCCAGCAGTGTGAGGGCAGGGAAAGCTTTCTTT. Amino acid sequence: CASSVRAGKAFF.

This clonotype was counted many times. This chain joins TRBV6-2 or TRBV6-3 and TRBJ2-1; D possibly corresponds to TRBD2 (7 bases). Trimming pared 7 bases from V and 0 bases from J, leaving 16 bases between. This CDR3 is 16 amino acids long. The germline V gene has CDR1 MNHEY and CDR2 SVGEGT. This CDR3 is CASTPWGGASYNEQFF. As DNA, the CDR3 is TGTGCCAGCACCCCCTGGGGGGGGGCCTCCTACAATGAGCAGTTCTTC.

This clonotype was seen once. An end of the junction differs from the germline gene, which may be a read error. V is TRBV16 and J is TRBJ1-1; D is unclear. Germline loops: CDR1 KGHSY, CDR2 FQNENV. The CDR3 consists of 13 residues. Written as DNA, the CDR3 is TGTGCCGGCAGCCAATCGCGGGTGACTGAAGCTTTCTTT. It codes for CAGSQSRVTEAFF.